These T cell receptor beta chains were read from a single sample in a study of a mutant IDH1 vaccine in newly diagnosed glioma. No antigen is known for these receptors. The data were produced by immunoSEQ multiplex PCR, yet TCRdb's version contains in-frame clones alone and is incomplete. The sample lists about 40,000 clones; 84% were seen once. Material: PBMCs, obtained from a glioma patient whose treatment included an IDH1 peptide vaccine. The source of these receptors is a man aged 40-49 years with glioma. Each CDR3 is given with its conserved first and last residue. Each record gives: CDR3 length, D gene, J gene, clone size, V gene, CDR3 protein, CDR3 DNA. The D gene is left open where the match is weak. Expanded clones get a size class; other rows say once, few or many, or leave the size out.

16 TRBD1 TRBJ1-1 . TRBV28 CASSPTGTGVNTEAFF TGTGCCAGCAGCCCGACCGGGACAGGGGTAAACACTGAAGCTTTCTTT
13 . TRBJ1-5 . TRBV19 CASRGTGKQPQHF TGTGCCAGTAGGGGAACAGGGAAGCAGCCCCAGCATTTT
16 . TRBJ2-7 . TRBV15 CATSRERVNRDYEQYF TGTGCCACCAGCAGAGAGAGGGTAAACAGGGACTACGAGCAGTACTTC
14 TRBD1 TRBJ1-1 once TRBV6-5 CASSSGQGETEAFF TGTGCCAGCAGTTCCGGACAGGGGGAAACTGAAGCTTTCTTT
15 . TRBJ2-3 . TRBV27 CASSFLDRRTDTQYF TGTGCCAGCAGTTTCCTTGACAGACGCACAGATACGCAGTATTTT
15 . TRBJ2-2 . TRBV21-1 CASSRRCLGTGELFF TGTGCCAGCAGCCGCCGATGTTTAGGTACCGGGGAGCTGTTTTTT
14 . TRBJ2-2 . TRBV29-1 CSAPSQGNTGELFF TGCAGCGCCCCCAGCCAGGGGAACACCGGGGAGCTGTTTTTT
11 . TRBJ1-1 . TRBV25-1 CASSVWGEAFF TGTGCCAGCAGTGTTTGGGGTGAAGCTTTCTTT
15 . TRBJ2-3 . TRBV6-6 CASSSPGSLTDTQYF TGTGCCAGCAGTTCGCCGGGATCACTCACAGATACGCAGTATTTT
18 TRBD2 TRBJ2-1 . TRBV9 CASSVRSSGYSSYNEQFF TGTGCCAGCAGCGTTCGTTCTAGCGGGTACAGCTCCTACAATGAGCAGTTCTTC
14 . TRBJ2-5 . TRBV7-3 CASSQTTNKETQYF TGTGCCAGCAGCCAAACCACAAACAAAGAGACCCAGTACTTC
12 . TRBJ2-1 . TRBV2 CAGNRDLGEQFF TGTGCCGGAAACCGGGACCTGGGGGAGCAGTTCTTC
16 TRBD2 TRBJ2-7 . TRBV9 CASSASAGTRSYEQYF TGTGCCAGCAGCGCGTCCGCCGGGACTAGAAGCTACGAGCAGTACTTC
14 . TRBJ1-4 . TRBV7-2 CASSLDLRGEKLFF TGTGCCAGCAGCTTAGACCTCAGAGGTGAAAAACTGTTTTTT
15 TRBD1 TRBJ1-1 . TRBV6-5 CASSYRRGWNTEAFF TGTGCCAGCAGTTACCGCAGGGGGTGGAACACTGAAGCTTTCTTT
11 . TRBJ2-1 . TRBV20-1 CSARPYREQFF TGCAGTGCTCGACCGTACCGTGAGCAGTTCTTC